The clone carrying this TCR beta chain came up many times. The CDR3 sequence is 16 residues long. In germline, CDR1 is ENHRY, CDR2 SYGVKD. The germline V and J ends were trimmed by 2 bases and 0 bases, with 10 bases remaining between them. TCR cDNA molecules each carried a unique molecular identifier. TCRdb called the 5' RACE reads again in MiXCR, with one record for every CDR3 protein. The table lists tens of thousands of distinct CDR3 sequences, around 5.2% of them singletons. Described time point: sample taken at primary tumor resection. This entry comes from a study of spatial heterogeneity in lung cancer. As for the study in general: Sequencing consistently turned up more beta-chain sequences than alpha-chain sequences.

Source: PBMCs, taken at surgery. The chain couples TRBV10-3 to TRBJ2-2; D gene ambiguous. The sequence derives from a female donor with early-stage non-small cell lung cancer. Here the CDR3 DNA reads TGTGCCATCAGTGAGGTGGTGGGTCCGAACACCGGGGAGCTGTTTTTT. The encoded protein is CAISEVVGPNTGELFF.